The 16 T cell receptor beta chains below were found in one sample sequenced in a study of tissue T cells after allogeneic stem cell transplantation. The sample's time point: mouse harvest day 7 after allogeneic transplant. Tail vein injection delivered 10^7 T-cell-depleted bone marrow cells and 10^6 splenic CD5+ T cells. Assay used: immunoSEQ multiplex PCR; TCRdb lists only in-frame clones, some missing. The sample has roughly 9,700 clones, about half seen once. Material: gut tissue. The receptors shown here come from a female BALB/c mouse given C57BL/6 T cells with graft-versus-host disease after an allogeneic hematopoietic cell transplant.

This clone was observed a handful of times. Gene and germline names: mouse. The read terminates 1 residue before the CDR3 end, so the remaining end is supplied by the germline J gene. This chain joins TRBV14 and TRBJ2-1, with TRBD1 identical over 10 bases. The CDR3 runs 13 residues. Germline trimming cut 5 bases from V and 7 bases from J; bases unmatched to any gene: 3. Germline lookup yields CDR1 SGHDT and CDR2 FRDEAV. The CDR3 DNA, read in part, is TGTGCCAGCAGGACAGGGGGCCAGGCTGAGCAGTTC. This translates into CASRTGGQAEQF. In full, the CDR3 is CASRTGGQAEQFF. Supplemented by reference TRBV14 and TRBJ2-1, the full variable domain reads EAGVTQSPRYAVLQEGQAVSFWCDPISGHDTLYWYQQPRDQGPQLLVYFRDEAVIDNSQLPSDRFSAVRPKGTNSTLKIQSAKQGDTATYLCASRTGGQAEQFFGPGTRLTVL.

On this clone itself: Gene labels here are mouse ones. The read ends 1 residue before the CDR3 terminus; that terminus is restored from the germline J gene. The chain uses TRBV12-2 and TRBJ2-1; a weak D match, TRBD2 (6 bases). Trimming removed 2 bases from V and 2 bases from J, with 15 bases in between. Germline V gene lookup returns CDR1 SGHLS and CDR2 HYDKME. This CDR3 is 16 amino acids long. This CDR3 is CASSPSPAGDYAEQFF. Partial CDR3 DNA: TGTGCCAGCTCTCCTAGCCCGGCTGGGGACTATGCTGAGCAGTTC. The full variable domain, completed using reference TRBV12-2 and TRBJ2-1, is NSGVVQSPRYIIKGKGERSILKCIPISGHLSVAWYQQTQGQELKFFIQHYDKMERDKGNLPSRFSVQQFDDYHSEMNMSALELEDSAVYFCASSPSPAGDYAEQFFGPGTRLTVL.

With regard to this clone: Gene names denote mouse genes. The read falls 1 residue short of the CDR3 end, and the missing part is taken from the germline J gene. The rearrangement joins TRBV3 to TRBJ2-3, with TRBD2 matching over 9 bases. V lost 1 base, J lost 1 base, and 0 bases stayed unmatched. The CDR3 sequence is 15 residues long. Germline CDR1 SNHLY, CDR2 FYNGKV (reference sequence). The CDR3 loop is CASSLGLGGAETLYF. The sequenced CDR3 bases are TGTGCCAGCAGCTTAGGACTGGGGGGTGCAGAAACGCTGTAT.

About this clone: Genes and germline come from the mouse. The missing CDR3 end, 1 residue past where the read stops, is filled in from the germline J gene. The chain uses TRBV12-1 and TRBJ2-4; TRBD1 agrees at 7 bases. Germline V gene lookup returns CDR1 SGHSN and CDR2 HYEKVE. V lost 2 bases to trimming and J lost 5 bases; unmatched junction nucleotides: 3. The length of the CDR3 is 13 residues. The CDR3: CASSPGQRNTLYF. Partial CDR3 DNA: TGTGCCAGCTCTCCGGGACAGCGAAACACCTTGTAC.

Points on this clone: The gene names here belong to mouse. The read terminates 1 residue before the CDR3 end, so the remaining end is supplied by the germline J gene. The rearrangement uses TRBV23 and TRBJ1-3. Looked up from germline, CDR1 is KGHTA and CDR2 is FQNQQP. The CDR3 extends over 13 amino acids. CDR3 protein: CSSSQASGNTLYF. CDR3 DNA, as far as it was read: TGCTCCAGCAGTCAGGCATCTGGAAATACGCTCTAT.

A single count supports this clone. Gene names denote mouse genes. The sequenced fragment ends 1 residue before the CDR3 boundary, so the rest is inferred from the germline J gene. The rearrangement links TRBV24 to TRBJ1-2; D remains ambiguous. The germline V gene has CDR1 KGHTA and CDR2 FRNEEI. The CDR3 contains 10 residues. The V gene lost 5 bases and the J gene lost 2 bases, with 0 bases spanning the gap. The CDR3 DNA, read in part, is TGTGCCAGCAGTAACTCCGACTACACC. Translated, it gives CASSNSDYT. The whole CDR3 protein reads CASSNSDYTF.

As to this clone: The germline and genes are mouse ones. Read coverage stops 1 residue before the CDR3 terminus; the germline J gene supplies the remainder. This rearrangement joins TRBV23 to TRBJ2-7; the table's D call TRBD2 went unverified against the DNA. CDR1 KGHTA and CDR2 FQNQQP come from the germline V gene. CDR3 length equals 14 residues. CDR3 region: CSSSQGLGLYEQYF. The covered CDR3 bases are TGCTCCAGCAGCCAGGGACTGGGGCTCTATGAACAGTAC.

As to this clone: Mouse germline and gene names are used. Read sequence stops 1 residue before the CDR3 end, and the germline J gene provides the missing end. The chain employs TRBV26 and TRBJ1-3; 9 bases map to TRBD1. The V segment lost 5 bases and the J segment 4 bases; nucleotides outside the gene matches: 3. The CDR3 has 14 residues. Per germline, CDR1 KGHPV and CDR2 FQNQEV (reference sequence). CDR3 in amino acids: CASSGDRVGNTLYF. The sequenced part of the CDR3 DNA is TGTGCCAGCAGTGGGGACAGGGTAGGAAATACGCTCTAT.

This clone was found once. The gene names given are mouse names. Other DNA sequences in this specimen translate into the identical CDR3. The CDR3 DNA, read in part, is TGTGCCAGCAGTCCGGGACAATACACAGAAGTCTTC. It is translated as CASSPGQYTEVF. The whole CDR3 is CASSPGQYTEVFF. The V call is TRBV26, the J call TRBJ1-1; possibly TRBD1 for D (6 bases). The read is 1 residue too short to cover the CDR3 end, so that end is filled in from the germline J gene. The CDR3 is 13 amino acids. V was clipped by 4 bases and J by 3 bases, with 9 bases between them. Germline assignment: CDR1 KGHPV and CDR2 FQNQEV (reference sequence).

Concerning this clone itself: Gene names refer to mouse genes. The missing CDR3 end, 1 residue past where the read stops, is filled in from the germline J gene. The rearrangement uses TRBV14 and TRBJ1-6; 9 positions match TRBD1. Being an ORF, TRBJ1-6 has a function that is uncertain. The CDR3 is 15 residues long. V shed 4 bases, J shed 4 bases, and the junction held 3 bases outside the gene matches. Germline V gene lookup returns CDR1 SGHDT and CDR2 FRDEAV. CDR3 residues: CASSPGTGYNSPLYF. The DNA read from the CDR3 is TGTGCCAGCAGTCCCGGGACAGGGTATAATTCGCCCCTCTAC.

This clone was seen just once. Gene names are mouse gene names. The CDR3 end lies 1 residue beyond the end of the read and is filled in from the germline J gene. This chain connects TRBV26 to TRBJ1-2, with D unclear. Trimming took off 4 bases at V and 0 bases at J, with 6 bases between the two ends. The CDR3 sequence is 13 residues long. Germline V gene data show CDR1 as KGHPV and CDR2 as FQNQEV (reference sequence). CDR3 in amino acids: CASSRVANSDYTF. CDR3 DNA (partial): TGTGCCAGCAGTCGGGTTGCAAACTCCGACTACACC.

This clone was observed a few times. Genes here carry mouse names. The read is 1 residue too short to cover the CDR3 end, so that end is filled in from the germline J gene. V is TRBV26 and J is TRBJ2-7; D is perhaps TRBD1 (6 bases). There are 14 residues in the CDR3. The V gene's germline CDR1 is KGHPV and CDR2 FQNQEV (reference sequence). Trimming shortened V by 0 bases and J by 4 bases, and 10 bases separated the two germline ends. CDR3 loop: CASSLSAGHYEQYF. CDR3 DNA (partial): TGTGCCAGCAGTCTGTCGGCGGGACATTATGAACAGTAC.

Concerning this clone: Any gene name here is a mouse gene name. With the read ending 1 residue before the CDR3 end, the germline J gene is used to fill in that end. This chain connects TRBV16 to TRBJ1-5; TRBD1 matches at 9 bases. V was clipped by 4 bases and J by 0 bases; unmatched bases: 4. Germline V gene lookup returns CDR1 SGHSA and CDR2 FRNQAP. This CDR3 is built from 16 residues. CDR3 protein: CASSSGTGNNNQAPLF. The part of the CDR3 DNA that was read is TGTGCAAGCAGCTCCGGGACAGGGAATAACAACCAGGCTCCGCTT.

Remarks on this clone: Germline and genes: mouse. The read comes to an end 1 residue before the CDR3 does, leaving the germline J gene to fill in the end. The rearrangement links TRBV13-2 to TRBJ2-3; tentative D call: TRBD1 (6 bases). The CDR3 has 13 residues. V was pared by 5 bases and J by 1 base, with 8 bases between. The germline CDR1 and CDR2 sequences are NNHNN and SYGAGS (reference sequence). The sequenced CDR3 bases are TGTGCCAGCGGGGACAGCCGTGCAGAAACGCTGTAT. This codes for CASGDSRAETLY. The entire CDR3 protein is CASGDSRAETLYF.

A remark on this clone: Mouse gene names apply. The read terminates 1 residue before the CDR3 end, so the remaining end is supplied by the germline J gene. The rearrangement joins TRBV3 to TRBJ2-3; 11 bases map to TRBD2. This CDR3 region has 14 residues. V lost 5 bases to trimming and J lost 3 bases; unmatched junction nucleotides: 1. From germline, CDR1 is SNHLY and CDR2 FYNGKV (reference sequence). CDR3 DNA (partial): TGTGCCAGCAGCCGGACTGGGGGGGCAGAAACGCTGTAT. Protein sequence: CASSRTGGAETLY. The full CDR3 is CASSRTGGAETLYF. Complete variable domain (other parts from reference TRBV3 and TRBJ2-3): GPKVLQIPSHQIIDMGQMVTLNCDPVSNHLYFYWYKQILGQQMEFLVNFYNGKVMEKSKLFKDQFSVERPDGSYFTLKIQPTALEDSAVYFCASSRTGGAETLYFGSGTRLTVL.

A remark on this clone: Here the gene names and germline are mouse. The DNA ends 1 residue before the CDR3 does, and the rest of the CDR3 is filled in from the germline J gene. The chain joins TRBV26 to TRBJ2-5, with 8 bases fitting TRBD1. Germline V CDR1 and CDR2: KGHPV, FQNQEV (reference sequence). The J segment lost 3 bases and the V segment lost 0 bases, leaving 2 bases of the junction unmatched. The CDR3 is 15 amino acids. The CDR3: CASSLSRGRQDTQYF. The CDR3 bases that were read are TGTGCCAGCAGTCTGTCCAGGGGGCGTCAAGACACCCAGTAC.